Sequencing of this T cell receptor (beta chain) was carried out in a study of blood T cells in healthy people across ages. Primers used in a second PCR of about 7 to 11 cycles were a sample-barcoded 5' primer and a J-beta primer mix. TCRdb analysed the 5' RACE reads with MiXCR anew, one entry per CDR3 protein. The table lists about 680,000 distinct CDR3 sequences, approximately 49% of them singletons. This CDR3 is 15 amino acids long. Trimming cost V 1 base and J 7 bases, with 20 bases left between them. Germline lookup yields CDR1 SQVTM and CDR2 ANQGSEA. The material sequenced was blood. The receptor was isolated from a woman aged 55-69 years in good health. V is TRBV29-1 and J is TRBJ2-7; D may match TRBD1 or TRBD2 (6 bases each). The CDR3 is CSVEVPGRRGCEQYF. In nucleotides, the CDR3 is TGCAGCGTTGAAGTCCCGGGACGGAGGGGGTGTGAGCAGTACTTC.